This T cell receptor (beta chain) was recovered during a study of Ad26.COV2.S vaccination and SARS-CoV-2 variants. Study-level information: A participant enrolled in the COV1001 Ad26.COV2.S trial arm provided the sample.

TCRdb keeps only in-frame clones here, not all; method: immunoSEQ multiplex PCR. This table holds 200,000 to 250,000 clones, over 75% found once. As concerns this clone: The antigen is not known.

This CDR3 comprises 16 residues. Between the trimmed V and J ends, which lost 2 bases and 3 bases, there was a span of 16 bases. Germline V gene lookup returns CDR1 MNHEY and CDR2 SVGAGI. The treatment denotes: roughly 20 received Ad26.COV2.S at low or high dose, single or two shots; about five received placebo; per-sample allocation not given. Samples were taken on day 63 after the first vaccine or placebo injection. The individual, an adult aged 18-55 years, was a donor in Boston. An Ad26 vector that expressed Wuhan-strain SARS-CoV-2 spike constituted the vaccine. Broader study findings: Recipients of either vaccine or placebo displayed similar breadth of non-spike TCRs.

Sequencing used peripheral blood, obtained in a trial of Ad26.COV2.S vaccine versus placebo. This chain uses TRBV6-5 with TRBJ1-1, with D possibly matching TRBD1 (5 bases). This receptor was obtained from a person aged 18-60 years who received the Ad26.COV2.S COVID-19 vaccine or a placebo. DNA of the CDR3: TGTGCCAGCAGTTACCTACCCTTGTGGGGCGACACTGAAGCTTTCTTT. Translation: CASSYLPLWGDTEAFF.